The 23 T cell receptor beta chains in this list originate from one sample, sequenced in a study of blood T cell repertoires in COVID-19. The assay was immunoSEQ multiplex PCR, and TCRdb's table has in-frame clones only and misses some. The sample lists 250,000 to 300,000 clones, about 88% occurring once. The sequencing input was PBMCs or T cells enriched from blood (not recorded which). These receptors were taken from a woman aged 50 to 60 who had been exposed to COVID-19.

The chain carries TRBV5-5 and TRBJ2-7; D might be TRBD2 (7 bases). The CDR3 is made up of 15 amino acids. V lost 0 bases and J lost 2, with 12 bases in between. CDR1 is SGHKS, CDR2 YYEKEE, per germline (reference sequence). The CDR3: CASSLVPGGTYEQYF. In nucleotides, the CDR3 is TGTGCCAGCAGCTTGGTCCCGGGGGGCACCTACGAGCAGTACTTC.

The chain has TRBV7-9 and TRBJ1-2; D is possibly TRBD1 (6 bases). Between the trimmed V and J ends, which lost 5 bases and 3 bases, there was a span of 13 bases. The CDR3 consists of 14 residues. CDR1 SEHNR and CDR2 FQNEAQ come from the germline V gene (reference sequence). The CDR3 is CASSPRQEDYGYTF. CDR3 sequence (DNA): TGTGCCAGCAGCCCCAGACAGGAGGACTATGGCTACACCTTC.

The V and J genes are TRBV7-2 and TRBJ1-2; D is unresolved. The germline V gene has CDR1 SGHTA and CDR2 FQGNSA. V was cut by 4 bases and J by 6 bases, with 15 bases left in between. The CDR3 is 14 residues long. The CDR3 protein is CASSSRGGRDGYTF. In DNA, the CDR3 is TGTGCCAGCAGCTCCCGGGGAGGGAGAGATGGCTACACCTTC.

The rearrangement uses TRBV6-4 and TRBJ1-6, with D hard to call. Germline V gene lookup returns CDR1 MRHNA and CDR2 SNTAGT. Trimming shortened V by 5 bases and J by 8 bases, and 10 bases separated the two germline ends. The CDR3 loop spans 13 amino acids. The CDR3 sequence: CASSLDGYSPLHF. CDR3 coding DNA: TGTGCCAGCAGTCTAGACGGTTATTCACCCCTCCACTTT.

V and J are TRBV6-6 and TRBJ2-1; 7 bases are a match to TRBD1. Per germline, CDR1 MNHNY and CDR2 SVGAGI (reference sequence). This CDR3 region has 14 residues. J was trimmed by 4 bases and V by 7 bases; bases with no gene match: 7. CDR3 sequence reads: CASTPDRLYNEQFF. In DNA form, the CDR3 reads TGTGCCAGCACCCCGGACAGGTTGTACAATGAGCAGTTCTTC.

The V and J genes are TRBV12-3 or TRBV12-4 and TRBJ1-2; D remains ambiguous. The V end was cut by 1 base, the J end by 4 bases, with 7 bases between. CDR3 size: 13 residues. CDR3 nucleotide sequence: TGTGCCAGCAGTTTAGGGGCCGGCTATGGCTACACCTTC. This codes for CASSLGAGYGYTF.

The chain combines TRBV30 with TRBJ2-5, with 10 positions matching TRBD2. Germline V gene sequence: CDR1 GTSNPN, CDR2 SVGIG (reference sequence). The CDR3 is 14 residues long. The CDR3 loop reads CVRVISGGGETQYF. DNA for the CDR3: TGTGTCCGAGTCATCAGCGGGGGGGGTGAGACCCAGTACTTC.

The chain links TRBV4-2 to TRBJ2-2; maybe TRBD2 (6 bases). V was shortened by 0 bases and J by 5 bases, with 19 bases between the two germline ends. The germline gives CDR1 LGHNA, CDR2 YNFKEQ. The CDR3 contains 18 residues. The CDR3 loop is CASSQEGAGTKYTGELFF. Here the CDR3 DNA reads TGTGCCAGCAGCCAAGAAGGGGCGGGGACGAAGTATACCGGGGAGCTGTTTTTT.

V is TRBV28 and J is TRBJ2-5; 10 bases map to TRBD1. Trimming at V came to 1 base and at J to 4 bases, leaving 3 bases not matched to a gene. Germline loops: CDR1 MDHEN, CDR2 SYDVKM. The CDR3 runs 15 residues. The CDR3 region is CASSLYDRGLETQYF. In DNA, the CDR3 is TGTGCCAGCAGTTTATACGACAGGGGGCTAGAGACCCAGTACTTC.

The chain is built from TRBV29-1 and TRBJ1-1; possible D gene TRBD1, 5 bases. The CDR3 has 13 amino acids. With 6 bases removed from V and 7 bases from J, the gap between germline ends came to 18 bases. CDR1 is SQVTM, CDR2 ANQGSEA, per germline. This CDR3 reads CSVLGAGRREAFF. As DNA, the CDR3 is TGCAGCGTCCTAGGCGCGGGACGGCGTGAAGCTTTCTTT.

The chain has TRBV5-4 and TRBJ1-1; D perhaps matches TRBD1 (6 bases). This CDR3 has 14 amino acids. V was shortened by 5 bases and J by 0 bases, with 11 bases between the two germline ends. Germline CDR1 is SGHNT and CDR2 is YYREEE (reference sequence). The CDR3 loop reads CASRPDRLNTEAFF. The CDR3 DNA reads as TGTGCCAGCAGGCCGGACAGACTGAACACTGAAGCTTTCTTT. Based on the CDR3 plus reference TRBV5-4 and TRBJ1-1, the full variable domain is ETGVTQSPTHLIKTRGQQVTLRCSSQSGHNTVSWYQQALGQGPQFIFQYYREEENGRGNFPPRFSGLQFPNYSSELNVNALELDDSALYLCASRPDRLNTEAFFGQGTRLTVV.

This chain uses TRBV13 with TRBJ2-6; D unclear. Trimming removed 6 bases from V and 4 bases from J, with 7 bases in between. The CDR3 has 13 amino acids. Germline CDR1 is PRHDT and CDR2 is FYEKMQ (reference sequence). The CDR3 region has the DNA TGTGCCAGCAGGCACACCGGGGCCAACGTCCTGACTTTC. Its translation: CASRHTGANVLTF.

This clone appeared once. The chain combines TRBV20-1 with TRBJ2-5, with 9 nucleotides matching TRBD2. The CDR3 length is 15 residues. The germline V gene encodes CDR1 DFQATT and CDR2 SNEGSKA (reference sequence). Unmatched junction bases numbered 6, after V lost 3 bases and J lost 1 base. This chain's CDR3 is CSASSLAGRQETQYF. The DNA for the CDR3 is TGCAGTGCTAGTTCTCTAGCGGGGCGCCAAGAGACCCAGTACTTC.

The rearrangement uses TRBV28 and TRBJ2-3; 7 bases map to TRBD2. V gave up 5 bases and J gave up 6 bases; unmatched junction bases: 17. Looked up from germline, CDR1 is MDHEN and CDR2 is SYDVKM. The CDR3 is 17 residues long. The CDR3 reads CASSPPGLPTTPDTQYF. CDR3 bases: TGTGCCAGCAGTCCGCCGGGACTACCAACCACGCCGGATACGCAGTATTTT.

For the CDR3, the DNA is TGTGCCAGCAGCTTAAGACTAGCGGGCCGGTTGACCGGGGAGCTGTTTTTT. It codes for CASSLRLAGRLTGELFF. This rearrangement joins TRBV5-6 to TRBJ2-2; 10 nucleotides agree with TRBD2. Trimming at V came to 2 bases and at J to 5 bases, leaving 9 bases not matched to a gene. In germline, CDR1 is SGHDT, CDR2 YYEEEE. The CDR3 runs to 17 residues. Drawing the rest from reference TRBV5-6 and TRBJ2-2, the complete variable domain is DAGVTQSPTHLIKTRGQQVTLRCSPKSGHDTVSWYQQALGQGPQFIFQYYEEEERQRGNFPDRFSGHQFPNYSSELNVNALLLGDSALYLCASSLRLAGRLTGELFFGEGSRLTVL.

The rearrangement uses TRBV6-2 or TRBV6-3 and TRBJ1-2, with 7 positions matching TRBD1. This CDR3 is 13 amino acids long. V lost 5 bases, J lost 2 bases, and 2 bases stayed unmatched. Germline V gives CDR1 MNHEY, CDR2 SVGEGT. DNA of the CDR3: TGTGCCAGCAGTCGACAGGGAAACTATGGCTACACCTTC. Amino acids: CASSRQGNYGYTF.

The chain is built from TRBV29-1 and TRBJ2-1; 8 bases agree with TRBD2. Germline CDR1 SQVTM, CDR2 ANQGSEA. This CDR3 has 12 amino acids. Unmatched junction bases numbered 8, after V lost 8 bases and J lost 8 bases. For the CDR3, the DNA is TGCAGCACACGAGGGGGACTAGATGAGCAGTTCTTC. This encodes CSTRGGLDEQFF.

V and J are TRBV6-5 and TRBJ2-3; D is perhaps TRBD1 (5 bases). The CDR3 is made up of 14 amino acids. Germline assignment: CDR1 MNHEY and CDR2 SVGAGI. Trimming left V 6 bases short and J 0 bases short, with 10 bases between. The CDR3 DNA is TGTGCCAGCAGCACAGGTGGGAGCACAGATACGCAGTATTTT. The encoded protein is CASSTGGSTDTQYF.

This clone showed up just a few times. This chain connects TRBV4-2 to TRBJ2-1, with D unclear. From germline, CDR1 is LGHNA and CDR2 YNFKEQ. The ends were cut back, 0 bases at V and 0 bases at J, with 12 bases in the middle. CDR3 length: 17 residues. CDR3 nucleotides: TGTGCCAGCAGCCAAGATGGGCCCCTTAGCTCCTACAATGAGCAGTTCTTC. Protein product: CASSQDGPLSSYNEQFF.

This clone has just a few counts. The chain carries TRBV5-8 and TRBJ1-1; D gene unclear. This CDR3 has 10 residues. Deletions cut 4 bases from V and 7 bases from J, with 5 bases between. Germline CDR1 SGHTS, CDR2 YDEGEE. CDR3 in amino acids: CASSPHEAFF. The DNA for the CDR3 is TGTGCCAGCAGCCCCCATGAAGCTTTCTTT.

This clone was seen a handful of times. The chain joins TRBV6-6 to TRBJ1-1, with D maybe TRBD1 (6 bases). The ends were cut back, 2 bases at V and 3 bases at J, with 10 bases in the middle. Germline V gene data show CDR1 as MNHNY and CDR2 as SVGAGI (reference sequence). CDR3 length equals 14 residues. The CDR3 DNA follows: TGTGCCAGCAGTTACATGGGGGGGCACACTGAAGCTTTCTTT. Its translation is CASSYMGGHTEAFF.

This rearrangement joins TRBV11-2 to TRBJ2-1, with D possibly matching TRBD2 (5 bases). This CDR3 comprises 11 residues. With 1 base removed from V and 15 bases from J, the gap between germline ends came to 10 bases. Germline loops: CDR1 SGHAT, CDR2 FQNNGV. CDR3: CASSLGGSGFF. For the CDR3, the DNA is TGTGCCAGCAGCTTAGGAGGGTCGGGGTTCTTC.

This chain connects TRBV7-6 to TRBJ2-2; tentative D call: TRBD1 (5 bases). CDR1 and CDR2 from the germline V gene are SGHVS and FNYEAQ. The length of the CDR3 is 16 residues. V lost 0 bases, J lost 0 bases, and 8 bases lay in between. The CDR3 sequence: CASSLASRANTGELFF. The DNA for the CDR3 is TGTGCCAGCAGCTTAGCGTCCAGGGCGAACACCGGGGAGCTGTTTTTT.